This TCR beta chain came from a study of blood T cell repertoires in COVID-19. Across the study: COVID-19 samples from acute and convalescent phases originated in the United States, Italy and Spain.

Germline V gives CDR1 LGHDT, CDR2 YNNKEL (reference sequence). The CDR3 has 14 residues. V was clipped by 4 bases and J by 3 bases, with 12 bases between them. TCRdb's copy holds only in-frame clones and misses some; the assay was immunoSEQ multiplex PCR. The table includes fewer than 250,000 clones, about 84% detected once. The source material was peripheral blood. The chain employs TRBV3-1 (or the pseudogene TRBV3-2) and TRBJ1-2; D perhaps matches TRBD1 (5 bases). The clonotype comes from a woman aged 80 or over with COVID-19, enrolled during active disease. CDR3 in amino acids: CASSPGGAYYGYTF. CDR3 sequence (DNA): TGTGCCAGCAGCCCGGGCGGGGCTTACTATGGCTACACCTTC.